Listed below are T cell receptor beta chains from one sample, sequenced in a study of T cell responses to AZD1222 COVID-19 vaccine. The data were produced by immunoSEQ multiplex PCR, yet TCRdb's version contains in-frame clones alone and is incomplete. The sample yields some 97,000 clones, about 93% seen once. The sequences come from peripheral blood, collected on day 0 of AZD1222 vaccination. The receptors originated from an adult in good health. Both conserved end residues are part of each CDR3. The D gene is left open where the match is weak. Rows may omit the clone size; those that give it use once, few, many or a size class.

>TRBJ1-2|NA|TRBD1|TRBV7-2
CASSPRGRGHYGYTF
TGTGCCAGCAGCCCACGAGGCAGGGGGCACTATGGCTACACCTTC
>TRBJ2-2|NA|NA|TRBV21-1
CASSKTGGSNTGELFF
TGTGCCAGCAGCAAAACCGGCGGGAGTAACACCGGGGAGCTGTTTTTT
>TRBJ1-4|NA|NA|TRBV11-2
CASSSTGSRNEKLFF
TGTGCCAGCAGCTCTACCGGGTCCAGGAATGAAAAACTGTTTTTT
>TRBJ1-6|NA|TRBD1|TRBV7-9
CASSAGTGRSYNSPLHF
TGTGCCAGCAGCGCAGGGACAGGGAGATCCTATAATTCACCCCTCCACTTT
>TRBJ2-1|NA|TRBD1|TRBV2
CASKGDRYNNEQFF
TGTGCCAGCAAAGGGGACAGGTATAACAATGAGCAGTTCTTC
>TRBJ2-7|once|NA|TRBV27
CASSLTGARSEQYF
TGTGCCAGCAGCCTGACGGGGGCGCGGAGCGAGCAGTACTTC
>TRBJ2-1|NA|NA|TRBV24-1
CATSEFGQSSYNEQFF
TGTGCCACCAGTGAGTTCGGACAGAGCTCCTACAATGAGCAGTTCTTC
>TRBJ1-4|NA|TRBD1|TRBV7-8
CASSRTGFHEKLFF
TGTGCCAGCAGCCGGACAGGGTTTCATGAAAAACTGTTTTTT
>TRBJ1-2|NA|NA|TRBV28
CASSLRRLYGYTF
TGTGCCAGCAGTTTGCGGCGATTATATGGCTACACCTTC
>TRBJ1-2|NA|NA|TRBV28
CASRITGNYGYTF
TGTGCCAGCAGAATAACAGGAAACTATGGCTACACCTTC